This T cell receptor beta chain emerged from a study of early T cells in non-severe SARS-CoV-2 infection. Tagging with unique molecular identifiers was applied to individual cDNA molecules. TCRdb re-called the 5' RACE reads with MiXCR, one entry per CDR3 protein. The sample contains around 70,000 distinct CDR3 sequences, around 8.7% of which appear only once. Trimming cost V 1 base and J 7 bases; bases outside gene matches: 11. This CDR3 comprises 17 residues. Germline V CDR1 and CDR2: LNHNV, YYDKDF (reference sequence). In its sample, this clonotype was seen many times. The rearrangement links TRBV15 to TRBJ2-1; TRBD2 agrees at 9 bases. Sequencing was done on a sample of whole blood. The TCR comes from an adult who was a healthcare worker with PCR-confirmed SARS-CoV-2 infection or an uninfected control (not recorded which). In DNA, the CDR3 is TGTGCCACCAGCAGAGGAAAGGGTCTAGCGGGAATGAATGAGCAGTTCTTC. It specifies CATSRGKGLAGMNEQFF.